Following are 20 T cell receptor beta chains from one sample sequenced in a study of T-cell reconstitution after alpha-beta-depleted transplantation in children. Unique molecular identifiers were incorporated into the prepared TCRbeta library. TCRdb itself ran the PCR reads through MiXCR, one entry per CDR3 protein. In the table there are roughly 500,000 distinct CDR3 sequences, approximately 32% of which are singletons. This material consisted of PBMCs from the stem cell graft donor, taken from the stem cell graft. These receptors all come from a human donor who donated a stem cell graft to a child with aplastic anemia.

This clonotype was observed a few times. The junction shows a germline mismatch at one end, possibly a read error. The chain carries TRBV6-2 or TRBV6-3 and TRBJ2-4; D perhaps matches TRBD2 (5 bases). The germline CDR1 and CDR2 sequences are MNHEY and SVGEGT. The CDR3 totals 17 residues. CDR3 coding DNA: TGTGCCAGTAGTTGGTATGGGCCCGAACTAGTAGGAAACATTCAGTACTTC. Protein product: CASSWYGPELVGNIQYF.

CDR3 residues: CASSTQGDFQPQHF. The DNA for the CDR3 is TGTGCCAGCAGCACCCAGGGGGACTTCCAGCCCCAGCATTTT. The chain carries TRBV7-8 and TRBJ1-5, with 7 nucleotides matching TRBD1. From germline, CDR1 is SGHVS and CDR2 FQNEAQ. The V gene end was trimmed by 5 bases and the J gene end by 7 bases; junction bases not matched to a gene: 8. The CDR3 is 14 amino acids.

V gene TRBV15 combines with J gene TRBJ2-7, with D maybe TRBD2 (6 bases). Germline-derived CDR1 and CDR2 are LNHNV and YYDKDF (reference sequence). The CDR3 spans 16 residues. V was shortened by 0 bases and J by 2 bases, with 14 bases between the two germline ends. In nucleotides, the CDR3 is TGTGCCACCAGCAGAGATCCGCCTAGCGTCCCCTACGAGCAGTACGTC. Encoded protein: CATSRDPPSVPYEQYV.

This clonotype has more than one count but fewer than ten. The J gene is TRBJ2-7, the V gene TRBV11-2, with 8 bases aligning to TRBD2. This CDR3 spans 18 amino acids. After removal of 5 bases from V and 6 bases from J, the junction contained 21 bases not matched to a gene. CDR1 and CDR2 from the germline V gene are SGHAT and FQNNGV. In DNA form, the CDR3 reads TGTGCCAGCAGCCCAAGGTCATTTGTGCTAGCGGGCTTCGGCGAGCAGTACTTC. It encodes CASSPRSFVLAGFGEQYF.

This chain uses TRBV9 with TRBJ1-2; TRBD1 is a possible D gene (5 bases). This CDR3 region has 14 residues. Deletions cut 3 bases from V and 4 bases from J, with 13 bases between. Looked up from germline, CDR1 is SGDLS and CDR2 is YYNGEE. In DNA form, the CDR3 reads TGTGCCAGCAGCGCCGATAGCGGGGGCTATGGCTACACCTTC. It codes for CASSADSGGYGYTF.

The chain employs TRBV27 and TRBJ1-5; D is perhaps TRBD1 (5 bases). Germline CDR1 and CDR2: MNHEY and SMNVEV (reference sequence). Trimming removed 5 bases from V and 0 bases from J, with 17 bases in between. The CDR3 has 17 residues. CDR3 DNA sequence: TGTGCCAGCAGTACACGGGGACTGTTGAATAGCAATCAGCCCCAGCATTTT. Amino acids: CASSTRGLLNSNQPQHF.

V gene TRBV6-1 combines with J gene TRBJ2-4; D possibly corresponds to TRBD2 (5 bases). This CDR3 is 14 amino acids long. Per germline, CDR1 MNHNS and CDR2 SASEGT. Trimming stripped 5 bases from V and 8 bases from J, with 16 bases between. The CDR3 sequence: CASSPSAAFDIQYF. For the CDR3, the DNA is TGTGCCAGCAGTCCCTCAGCGGCATTTGACATTCAGTACTTC.

This clonotype has just a few counts. V is TRBV7-3 and J is TRBJ2-1; TRBD1 aligns across 9 bases. Looked up from germline, CDR1 is SGHTA and CDR2 is FQGTGA. V shed 2 bases, J shed 10 bases, and the junction held 9 bases outside the gene matches. The CDR3 sequence is 15 residues long. CDR3 nucleotide sequence: TGTGCCAGCAGCTTAGACGGGACAGGGCCGGGGGAGCAGTTCTTC. It specifies CASSLDGTGPGEQFF.

V gene TRBV28 combines with J gene TRBJ2-2, with 7 bases that match TRBD1. The length of the CDR3 is 14 residues. Germline trimming cut 7 bases from V and 8 bases from J; bases unmatched to any gene: 10. Germline V CDR1 and CDR2: MDHEN, SYDVKM. CDR3 residues: CASIPDRVPGELFF. Here the CDR3 DNA reads TGTGCCAGCATCCCAGACAGGGTACCGGGGGAGCTGTTTTTT.

The chain employs TRBV10-3 and TRBJ1-2; possible D gene TRBD1, 5 bases. This CDR3 comprises 16 residues. Germline V gene sequence: CDR1 ENHRY, CDR2 SYGVKD. Trimming removed 3 bases at V and 2 bases at J, with 16 bases between. The CDR3 region has the DNA TGTGCCATCAGTGATACAGGAACGACTTTCAACTATGGCTACACCTTC. This gives the protein CAISDTGTTFNYGYTF.

This rearrangement joins TRBV20-1 to TRBJ2-1, with TRBD2 as a possible D gene (6 bases). The CDR3 runs to 13 residues. The V end lost 4 bases, the J end lost 3 bases, and 10 bases lay between the germline ends. Germline V gene lookup returns CDR1 DFQATT and CDR2 SNEGSKA (reference sequence). For the CDR3, the DNA is TGCAGTGCTACACGGGGGAACTACAATGAGCAGTTCTTC. Its translation: CSATRGNYNEQFF.

The CDR3 DNA follows: TGCGCCAGCAGCCACCACGGACCGGGAGCCACTGAAGCTTTCTTT. Translation: CASSHHGPGATEAFF. The V gene is TRBV4-3, the J gene TRBJ1-1; D not certain. V was clipped by 3 bases and J by 4 bases, with 15 bases between them. The germline V gene encodes CDR1 LGHNA and CDR2 YSLEER. The CDR3 runs to 15 residues.

This clonotype was seen only a few times. The chain joins TRBV27 to TRBJ2-3; TRBD2 aligns across 9 bases. This CDR3 is 15 amino acids long. Germline V gene data show CDR1 as MNHEY and CDR2 as SMNVEV (reference sequence). Germline trimming cut 5 bases from V and 2 bases from J; bases unmatched to any gene: 5. The CDR3 sequence is CASSGAGGPTDTQYF. DNA of the CDR3: TGTGCCAGCAGTGGGGCGGGAGGGCCCACAGATACGCAGTATTTT.

V is TRBV12-3 or TRBV12-4 and J is TRBJ2-3; D is unclear. The length of the CDR3 is 12 residues. V lost 3 bases and J 7 bases, leaving 8 bases between the germline ends. The CDR3 DNA is TGTGCCAGCAGTTTCTGGCAGAATACGCAGTATTTT. Its translation: CASSFWQNTQYF.

The chain uses TRBV4-3 and TRBJ1-6; TRBD1 agrees at 7 bases. V gave up 2 bases and J gave up 8 bases; unmatched junction bases: 9. CDR1 is LGHNA, CDR2 YSLEER, per germline. This CDR3 contains 16 residues. The CDR3 region is CASSQNKGQWDSPLHF. CDR3 nucleotides: TGCGCCAGCAGCCAAAACAAGGGACAGTGGGATTCACCCCTCCACTTT.

This sequence joins TRBV27 and TRBJ2-1; D is tentatively TRBD1 or TRBD2 (8 bases each). The germline V gene encodes CDR1 MNHEY and CDR2 SMNVEV (reference sequence). V lost 6 bases to trimming and J lost 2 bases, with 20 bases between them. This CDR3 has 17 residues. CDR3 sequence reads: CASSRGGAGGAYNEQFF. The CDR3, as DNA: TGTGCCAGCAGCCGGGGGGGGGCAGGGGGCGCCTACAATGAGCAGTTCTTC.

V is TRBV7-2 and J is TRBJ2-5; D is possibly TRBD2 (6 bases). Germline CDR1 and CDR2: SGHTA and FQGNSA. The CDR3 contains 14 residues. The V end was cut by 6 bases, the J end by 5 bases, with 16 bases between. The CDR3 sequence: CASSPPPLAETQYF. The CDR3 region has the DNA TGTGCCAGCAGTCCGCCTCCCCTAGCGGAGACCCAGTACTTC.

The rearrangement joins TRBV28 to TRBJ2-5; D tentatively reads TRBD1 or TRBD2 (5 bases each). Trimming stripped 3 bases from V and 5 bases from J, with 13 bases between. The CDR3 contains 14 residues. Germline V CDR1 and CDR2: MDHEN, SYDVKM. CDR3 loop: CASSLDFEGETQYF. CDR3 bases: TGTGCCAGCAGTTTGGACTTTGAGGGGGAGACCCAGTACTTC.

In its sample, this clonotype was seen a few times. This chain connects TRBV11-3 to TRBJ1-1, with D possibly matching TRBD1 (5 bases). V was trimmed by 4 bases and J by 3 bases, leaving 12 bases between them. Germline V lookup: CDR1 SGHNT, CDR2 YENEEA. The CDR3 length is 14 residues. This CDR3 is CASSSDRGHTEAFF. Written as DNA, the CDR3 is TGTGCCAGCAGCTCCGACAGAGGGCACACTGAAGCTTTCTTT.

J is TRBJ1-5 and V is TRBV4-3; 7 bases are a match to TRBD1. Germline V gene sequence: CDR1 LGHNA, CDR2 YSLEER. Trimming took 0 bases from V and 7 from J; bases not matched to a gene: 6. The CDR3 is 15 residues long. CDR3 in amino acids: CASSQDPGGLQPQHF. DNA of the CDR3: TGCGCCAGCAGCCAAGACCCAGGGGGGTTACAGCCCCAGCATTTT.